One sample yielded the 28 T cell receptor beta chains listed below, sequenced in a study of identifying expanded T cells in peripheral blood. The table came from immunoSEQ multiplex PCR; TCRdb's copy has only in-frame clones and leaves some out. The sample consists of about 89,000 clones, 70% to 90% of them appearing once. The sequencing sample was made of blood. Every receptor here comes from a person between 18 and 69 years old in good health.

The V call is TRBV18, the J call TRBJ2-7; TRBD1 aligns across 9 bases. The CDR3 spans 14 residues. Germline assignment: CDR1 KGHSH and CDR2 LQKENI. Trimming cost V 3 bases and J 5 bases; bases outside gene matches: 5. CDR3 in DNA: TGTGCCAGCTCACCTGGGACAGGGATCCACGAGCAGTACTTC. As protein: CASSPGTGIHEQYF.

This clone has a single count. The genes are TRBV30 and TRBJ2-7; D call uncertain. With 0 bases removed from V and 3 bases from J, the gap between germline ends came to 9 bases. Germline CDR1 and CDR2: GTSNPN and SVGIG (reference sequence). This CDR3 region has 13 residues. The CDR3 is CAWSVGRNYEQYF. The CDR3, as DNA: TGTGCCTGGAGTGTTGGCAGGAACTACGAGCAGTACTTC.

The chain carries TRBV6-6 and TRBJ1-1; TRBD1 matches at 7 bases. V lost 2 bases to trimming and J lost 6 bases; unmatched junction nucleotides: 6. This CDR3 comprises 14 residues. CDR1 is MNHNY, CDR2 SVGAGI, per germline (reference sequence). The DNA for the CDR3 is TGTGCCAGCAGTTACCAGACAGGGTGGGCTGAAGCTTTCTTT. Protein sequence: CASSYQTGWAEAFF.

This clone has a single count. The CDR3: CASSPGTGRETQYF. CDR3 nucleotides: TGTGCCAGCAGCCCCGGGACAGGGAGAGAGACCCAGTACTTC. V and J are TRBV5-8 and TRBJ2-5, with 9 bases fitting TRBD1. Germline CDR1 is SGHTS and CDR2 is YDEGEE. This CDR3 comprises 14 residues. V trimming: 4 bases; J trimming: 4 bases; junction bases outside the gene matches: 5.

This chain joins TRBV30 and TRBJ2-7, with D maybe TRBD1 (5 bases). Trimming took off 2 bases at V and 1 base at J, with 15 bases between the two ends. The CDR3 sequence is 15 residues long. Germline loops: CDR1 GTSNPN, CDR2 SVGIG (reference sequence). The CDR3 sequence is CAWSRSGAGSYEQYF. The CDR3 nucleotides are TGTGCCTGGAGTAGGAGTGGGGCAGGTTCCTACGAGCAGTACTTC.

This sequence joins TRBV7-7 and TRBJ2-1, with a weak D call TRBD2 (7 bases). Germline V gene sequence: CDR1 SSHAT, CDR2 FNYEAQ (reference sequence). The CDR3 sequence is 16 residues long. The V gene lost 5 bases and the J gene lost 5 bases, with 19 bases spanning the gap. DNA of the CDR3: TGTGCCAGCAGCCCGGTTAGGGGGGGGTCCCACAATGAGCAGTTCTTC. Translating it yields CASSPVRGGSHNEQFF.

The CDR3 protein is CASSVDRGTYNEQFF. In DNA, the CDR3 is TGTGCCAGCAGCGTGGACAGGGGAACCTACAATGAGCAGTTCTTC. This rearrangement joins TRBV7-8 to TRBJ2-1, with 9 bases fitting TRBD1. V lost 5 bases and J lost 2; bases outside the gene matches: 4. CDR3 length equals 15 residues. Germline loops: CDR1 SGHVS, CDR2 FQNEAQ.

This clone was counted only a few times. The chain links TRBV6-5 to TRBJ2-3, with D tentatively TRBD1 (5 bases). V was clipped by 4 bases and J by 2 bases, with 10 bases between them. CDR1 MNHEY and CDR2 SVGAGI come from the germline V gene. This CDR3 has 14 amino acids. As DNA, the CDR3 is TGTGCCAGCAGTTTTGACAGCTCCACAGATACGCAGTATTTT. It encodes CASSFDSSTDTQYF.

This clone was recorded a few times. This sequence joins TRBV7-2 and TRBJ2-7; D remains ambiguous. Germline V gives CDR1 SGHTA, CDR2 FQGNSA. This CDR3 has 17 residues. The V end was cut by 5 bases, the J end by 1 base, with 21 bases between. The CDR3: CASSRLGYRLGSYEQYF. Here the CDR3 DNA reads TGTGCCAGCAGCCGATTGGGCTATCGACTTGGATCCTACGAGCAGTACTTC. The full variable domain, with the rest looked up from reference TRBV7-2 and TRBJ2-7, is GAGVSQSPSNKVTEKGKDVELRCDPISGHTALYWYRQSLGQGLEFLIYFQGNSAPDKSGLPSDRFSAERTGGSVSTLTIQRTQQEDSAVYLCASSRLGYRLGSYEQYFGPGTRLTVT.

The gene calls are TRBV19 and TRBJ2-5; D ambiguous. The V gene's germline CDR1 is LNHDA and CDR2 SQIVND (reference sequence). This CDR3 comprises 14 residues. V was cut by 2 bases and J by 5 bases, with 12 bases left in between. The CDR3 sequence: CASSIFSRRETQYF. DNA for the CDR3: TGTGCCAGTAGTATATTCTCCCGAAGGGAGACCCAGTACTTC.

The V and J genes are TRBV11-2 and TRBJ2-7; D may be TRBD2 (5 bases). CDR3 length equals 16 residues. CDR1 SGHAT and CDR2 FQNNGV come from the germline V gene. V dropped 3 bases and J dropped 4 bases, with 19 bases sitting between them. The CDR3 DNA reads as TGTGCCAGCAGCTTCGAAGCGGACTTGGTTCTTTACGAGCAGTACTTC. Translated: CASSFEADLVLYEQYF.

This chain uses TRBV27 with TRBJ2-1; D unresolved. The CDR3 runs 11 residues. Per the germline V gene, CDR1 is MNHEY and CDR2 is SMNVEV (reference sequence). The V and J ends lost 4 bases and 7 bases respectively, with 5 bases between them. DNA of the CDR3: TGTGCCAGCAGTTACCGGAATGAGCAGTTCTTC. It specifies CASSYRNEQFF.

This chain joins TRBV6-1 and TRBJ2-3; perhaps TRBD2 as D (7 bases). Trimming left V 2 bases short and J 5 bases short, with 8 bases between. This CDR3 is 13 amino acids long. Germline V gene lookup returns CDR1 MNHNS and CDR2 SASEGT. DNA of the CDR3: TGTGCCAGCAGTGAAAGGGGGGGAGATACGCAGTATTTT. It translates to CASSERGGDTQYF.

This clone was counted only a few times. The chain has TRBV7-8 and TRBJ1-5; no reliable D call. Germline CDR1 is SGHVS and CDR2 is FQNEAQ. Between the trimmed V and J ends, which lost 1 base and 0 bases, there was a span of 7 bases. This CDR3 spans 15 amino acids. The CDR3 reads CASSLGEYSNQPQHF. CDR3 DNA: TGTGCCAGCAGCTTAGGAGAGTATAGCAATCAGCCCCAGCATTTT.

The chain uses TRBV18 and TRBJ2-1, with D uncertain. The CDR3 spans 13 residues. Germline V gene lookup returns CDR1 KGHSH and CDR2 LQKENI. V lost 4 bases, J lost 7 bases, and 11 bases lay in between. CDR3 residues: CASSRISWNEQFF. CDR3 DNA sequence: TGTGCCAGCTCACGTATCTCCTGGAATGAGCAGTTCTTC.

This chain joins TRBV30 and TRBJ2-1, with TRBD1 identical over 7 bases. The CDR3 sequence is 14 residues long. CDR1 is GTSNPN and CDR2 is SVGIG in the germline V gene (reference sequence). V lost 1 base to trimming and J lost 5 bases; unmatched junction nucleotides: 5. DNA of the CDR3: TGTGCCTGGAGTGAGGGGGCGATTAACAATGAGCAGTTCTTC. Its protein is CAWSEGAINNEQFF.

CDR3 bases: TGTGCCAGCAGGACGGGGACAGGGAGCTCCTACGAGCAGTACTTC. Residues: CASRTGTGSSYEQYF. V and J are TRBV6-1 and TRBJ2-7, with 9 bases identical to TRBD1. The CDR3 covers 15 residues. The junction had 6 bases not matched to a gene; V was cut back by 6 bases and J by 0 bases. Germline V gives CDR1 MNHNS, CDR2 SASEGT.

The chain has TRBV5-5 and TRBJ1-6; 9 nucleotides align to TRBD1. This CDR3 spans 13 amino acids. Germline trimming cut 5 bases from V and 9 bases from J; bases unmatched to any gene: 3. Germline CDR1 and CDR2: SGHKS and YYEKEE (reference sequence). The DNA of the CDR3 is TGTGCCAGCAGGGGGACAGGGTTTTCACCCCTCCACTTT. It yields the protein CASRGTGFSPLHF. The full variable domain, completed using reference TRBV5-5 and TRBJ1-6, is DAGVTQSPTHLIKTRGQQVTLRCSPISGHKSVSWYQQVLGQGPQFIFQYYEKEERGRGNFPDRFSARQFPNYSSELNVNALLLGDSALYLCASRGTGFSPLHFGNGTRLTVT.

This chain links TRBV9 with TRBJ1-2; D perhaps matches TRBD1 (5 bases). Per the germline V gene, CDR1 is SGDLS and CDR2 is YYNGEE. Trimming left V 7 bases short and J 6 bases short, with 13 bases between. The CDR3 has 12 residues. The CDR3 DNA sequence: TGTGCCAGCGACCGGGCAGGGCATGGCTACACCTTC. It codes for CASDRAGHGYTF.

This clone has only one observation. The V call is TRBV5-8, the J call TRBJ1-5; maybe TRBD1 (6 bases). CDR3 size: 17 residues. V shed 6 bases and J shed 0 bases, with 19 bases lying between them. Germline CDR1 is SGHTS and CDR2 is YDEGEE. The CDR3 nucleotides are TGTGCCAGCAACAGCGGGGGCTCTAGCGATAGCAATCAGCCCCAGCATTTT. This sequence encodes CASNSGGSSDSNQPQHF. Combining the CDR3 with reference TRBV5-8 and TRBJ1-5 gives the whole variable domain EAGVTQSPTHLIKTRGQQATLRCSPISGHTSVYWYQQALGLGLQFLLWYDEGEERNRGNFPPRFSGRQFPNYSSELNVNALELEDSALYLCASNSGGSSDSNQPQHFGDGTRLSIL.

The chain uses TRBV6-5 and TRBJ2-5; D might be TRBD2 (5 bases). The CDR3 runs to 13 residues. V was trimmed by 6 bases and J by 7 bases, leaving 15 bases between them. The germline V gene has CDR1 MNHEY and CDR2 SVGAGI. CDR3 region: CASRRTAGGTQYF. CDR3 nucleotides: TGTGCCAGCAGGAGGACTGCCGGCGGGACCCAGTACTTC.

V and J are TRBV5-8 and TRBJ1-1; D not resolved. The germline V and J ends were trimmed by 1 base and 1 base, with 8 bases remaining between them. The CDR3 runs to 14 residues. Germline V lookup: CDR1 SGHTS, CDR2 YDEGEE. CDR3 residues: CASSLSIGNTEAFF. CDR3 in DNA: TGTGCCAGCAGCTTGAGTATAGGGAACACTGAAGCTTTCTTT.

The rearrangement joins TRBV19 to TRBJ1-6, with D possibly TRBD1 on 5 matching bases. V dropped 5 bases and J dropped 9 bases, with 14 bases sitting between them. The CDR3 consists of 14 residues. Germline V gene data show CDR1 as LNHDA and CDR2 as SQIVND (reference sequence). The DNA of the CDR3 is TGTGCCAGTAGTCAAAGGGACCGACTTTCACCCCTCCACTTT. This encodes CASSQRDRLSPLHF.

The chain couples TRBV7-2 to TRBJ1-2; maybe TRBD1 (5 bases). This CDR3 region has 14 residues. V was clipped by 5 bases and J by 4 bases, with 14 bases between them. Germline CDR1 and CDR2: SGHTA and FQGNSA. Written as DNA, the CDR3 is TGTGCCAGCAGCCGCTGGGGCTCCGGCTATGGCTACACCTTC. It specifies CASSRWGSGYGYTF.

J is TRBJ2-5 and V is TRBV7-2; D is uncertain. The V gene lost 5 bases and the J gene lost 5 bases, with 15 bases spanning the gap. The CDR3 is made up of 14 amino acids. The germline V gene has CDR1 SGHTA and CDR2 FQGNSA. As DNA, the CDR3 is TGTGCCAGCAGCCTAGGACGCCGCCCCGAGACCCAGTACTTC. It is translated as CASSLGRRPETQYF.

The table lists this clone with a count of one. J is TRBJ1-2 and V is TRBV6-1, with 7 positions matching TRBD1. This CDR3 is 15 amino acids long. The junction had 8 bases not matched to a gene; V was cut back by 7 bases and J by 0 bases. The germline V gene has CDR1 MNHNS and CDR2 SASEGT. The CDR3 region has the DNA TGTGCCAGCACCCCAGCAGGGACAGCTAACTATGGCTACACCTTC. It yields the protein CASTPAGTANYGYTF.

This clone has just one count. The CDR3 DNA reads TGTGCCAGCAGCCCCGGGGGGGCACTGAACACTGAAGCTTTCTTT. As protein: CASSPGGALNTEAFF. V and J are TRBV5-4 and TRBJ1-1; a weak D match, TRBD1 (6 bases). The germline CDR1 and CDR2 sequences are SGHNT and YYREEE (reference sequence). V lost 4 bases, J lost 0 bases, and 13 bases lay in between. This CDR3 is built from 15 residues.

This chain connects TRBV4-3 to TRBJ1-5; D remains unclear. The CDR3 runs 13 residues. Trimming left V 0 bases short and J 6 bases short, with 6 bases between. CDR1 and CDR2 (germline): LGHNA, YSLEER. DNA for the CDR3: TGCGCCAGCAGCCAAGATAGGCGTCAGCCCCAGCATTTT. Translated, it gives CASSQDRRQPQHF.